Each of the 31 T cell receptor beta chains below was sequenced from the same sample in a study of T cell changes during pregnancy in multiple sclerosis. Clones were sequenced by immunoSEQ multiplex PCR, and TCRdb holds only the in-frame ones, with some missing. The sample lists about 77,000 clones, about 88% occurring once. This sample comprised peripheral blood, obtained before pregnancy. These TCRs come from a female donor with multiple sclerosis, enrolled in a pregnancy study.

The chain couples TRBV18 to TRBJ1-1, with 7 bases that match TRBD1. The CDR3 spans 13 residues. The germline V gene encodes CDR1 KGHSH and CDR2 LQKENI. Unmatched junction bases numbered 3, after V lost 3 bases and J lost 5 bases. CDR3 sequence: CASSPGTATEAFF. CDR3 nucleotides: TGTGCCAGCTCACCGGGGACAGCAACTGAAGCTTTCTTT.

The rearrangement links TRBV13 to TRBJ2-7; D gene ambiguous. Germline loops: CDR1 PRHDT, CDR2 FYEKMQ (reference sequence). This CDR3 has 13 residues. V was shortened by 3 bases and J by 9 bases, with 15 bases between the two germline ends. The CDR3 DNA follows: TGTGCCAGCAGCTTGGGCCAACCGCCGCGGCAGTACTTC. Residues: CASSLGQPPRQYF. The complete variable domain, with remaining parts taken from reference TRBV13 and TRBJ2-7, reads AAGVIQSPRHLIKEKRETATLKCYPIPRHDTVYWYQQGPGQDPQFLISFYEKMQSDKGSIPDRFSAQQFSDYHSELNMSSLELGDSALYFCASSLGQPPRQYFGPGTRLTVT.

V is TRBV13 and J is TRBJ1-1; 7 bases fit TRBD1. The ends lost 3 bases at V and 5 bases at J; junction bases unmatched: 9. CDR1 PRHDT and CDR2 FYEKMQ come from the germline V gene (reference sequence). The CDR3 loop spans 15 amino acids. The CDR3 DNA reads as TGTGCCAGCAGCTTGAGACAGGGAGTTATAACTGAAGCTTTCTTT. This gives the protein CASSLRQGVITEAFF.

The chain is built from TRBV9 and TRBJ2-1; D not certain. Trimming stripped 1 base from V and 4 bases from J, with 9 bases between. This CDR3 comprises 14 residues. Germline CDR1 and CDR2: SGDLS and YYNGEE. The CDR3 nucleotides are TGTGCCAGCAGCGTATCTAGTGGGTACAATGAGCAGTTCTTC. Amino acid sequence: CASSVSSGYNEQFF.

This chain uses TRBV2 with TRBJ2-3; TRBD1 matches at 11 bases. Germline lookup yields CDR1 SNHLY and CDR2 FYNNEI. This CDR3 comprises 18 residues. The V gene end was trimmed by 0 bases and the J gene end by 6 bases; junction bases not matched to a gene: 11. The CDR3 nucleotides are TGTGCCAGCAGTGAAGCGATGGGGACAGGGGGATTTTCGGATACGCAGTATTTT. Amino acids: CASSEAMGTGGFSDTQYF.

The chain is built from TRBV7-9 and TRBJ1-2; 7 nucleotides line up with TRBD1. The CDR3 consists of 12 residues. Germline V gene data show CDR1 as SEHNR and CDR2 as FQNEAQ (reference sequence). V shed 3 bases and J 7 bases; nucleotides not matched to a gene: 2. CDR3 in DNA: TGTGCCAGCAGCTTGACAGGGACTGGCTACACCTTC. This translates into CASSLTGTGYTF.

The gene calls are TRBV5-8 and TRBJ1-1; the match to TRBD1 covers 8 bases. In germline, CDR1 is SGHTS, CDR2 YDEGEE. This CDR3 spans 15 amino acids. The V and J ends lost 5 bases and 7 bases, in that order; junction bases with no gene match: 13. CDR3 in amino acids: CASRNPGGQHGEAFF. The CDR3 DNA reads TGTGCCAGCAGGAACCCAGGGGGCCAACACGGTGAAGCTTTCTTT.

This clone was detected once. This chain connects TRBV5-3 to TRBJ1-4, with TRBD1 matching over 8 bases. Being an ORF, TRBV5-3 has a function that is uncertain. CDR3 length: 16 residues. Unmatched junction bases numbered 13, after V lost 4 bases and J lost 8 bases. CDR3 DNA sequence: TGTGCCAGAAGCCCCCCCTTCCAGGGGGCGGACGAAAAACTGTTTTTT. Residues: CARSPPFQGADEKLFF.

The genes are TRBV4-1 and TRBJ2-5, with 14 bases identical to TRBD2. The germline CDR1 and CDR2 sequences are MGHRA and YSYEKL. V lost 4 bases to trimming and J lost 2 bases; unmatched junction nucleotides: 3. The CDR3 length is 16 residues. CDR3 DNA: TGCGCCAGCAGCCTCGGACTAGCGGGGGGACAAGAGACCCAGTACTTC. Translated, it gives CASSLGLAGGQETQYF.

The chain carries TRBV4-3 and TRBJ2-1; 8 bases fit TRBD1. With V trimmed by 1 base and J by 3 bases, 5 bases remained unmatched. The CDR3 spans 16 residues. Germline CDR1 and CDR2: LGHNA and YSLEER. This CDR3 is CASSQGGQGNYNEQFF. CDR3 DNA sequence: TGCGCCAGCAGCCAAGGCGGACAGGGTAACTACAATGAGCAGTTCTTC.

The J gene is TRBJ2-2, the V gene TRBV6-4; 11 bases are shared with TRBD1. Trimming at V came to 2 bases and at J to 6 bases, leaving 5 bases not matched to a gene. The CDR3 is made up of 16 amino acids. CDR1 is MRHNA and CDR2 is SNTAGT in the germline V gene. As DNA, the CDR3 is TGTGCCAGCAGTGACAGCCCGGGACAGGGGGCCGGGGAGCTGTTTTTT. It translates to CASSDSPGQGAGELFF.

CDR3 coding DNA: TGTGCCAGCAGCTTAGTACCAGGGCAAAGCAATCAGCCCCAGCATTTT. It is translated as CASSLVPGQSNQPQHF. The chain recombines TRBV7-2 with TRBJ1-5; a weak D match, TRBD1 (5 bases). Germline V lookup: CDR1 SGHTA, CDR2 FQGNSA. The CDR3 loop spans 16 amino acids. V was trimmed by 1 base and J by 1 base, leaving 11 bases between them.

The CDR3 bases are TGTGCCAGCTCACCTTATCTCGGGACAGCTTATCACACTGAAGCTTTCTTT. This encodes CASSPYLGTAYHTEAFF. V and J are TRBV18 and TRBJ1-1, with 7 bases fitting TRBD1. Germline V gene sequence: CDR1 KGHSH, CDR2 LQKENI. The CDR3 sequence is 17 residues long. V was clipped by 3 bases and J by 3 bases; unmatched bases: 13.

The chain is built from TRBV6-1 and TRBJ1-4, with D uncertain. Trimming left V 3 bases short and J 0 bases short, with 11 bases between. CDR1 is MNHNS and CDR2 is SASEGT in the germline V gene. This CDR3 is 16 amino acids long. The CDR3 region is CASSDMRGATNEKLFF. The CDR3 bases are TGTGCCAGCAGTGATATGCGCGGTGCAACTAATGAAAAACTGTTTTTT.

The J gene is TRBJ2-1, the V gene TRBV5-1; a weak D match, TRBD1 (6 bases). The CDR3 loop spans 16 amino acids. Trimming removed 0 bases from V and 2 bases from J, with 12 bases in between. Per the germline V gene, CDR1 is SGHRS and CDR2 is YFSETQ. The CDR3 sequence is CASSLVGGQTYNEQFF. CDR3 nucleotides: TGCGCCAGCAGCTTGGTTGGCGGACAGACCTACAATGAGCAGTTCTTC.

This chain links TRBV5-6 with TRBJ2-3; 7 positions match TRBD1. CDR1 is SGHDT, CDR2 YYEEEE, per germline. V trimming: 1 base; J trimming: 4 bases; junction bases outside the gene matches: 18. CDR3 length: 19 residues. The CDR3 here is CASSLRTGRYLQDPDTQYF. The CDR3 DNA is TGTGCCAGCAGCTTGCGGACAGGCCGTTACCTCCAAGACCCAGATACGCAGTATTTT.

The J gene is TRBJ2-5, the V gene TRBV4-1; 9 bases match TRBD1. The CDR3 extends over 14 amino acids. J gave up 11 bases and V 8 bases, and 15 bases lay outside the gene matches. Germline loops: CDR1 MGHRA, CDR2 YSYEKL. The chain's CDR3 is CASAPMDRGGEQYF. The CDR3 nucleotides read TGCGCCAGCGCGCCGATGGACAGGGGTGGGGAGCAGTACTTC.

The CDR3 region is CASSPTGTGPSEQYF. CDR3 DNA: TGTGCCAGCAGCCCCACCGGGACAGGGCCCTCCGAGCAGTACTTC. V and J are TRBV5-4 and TRBJ2-7, with 9 bases identical to TRBD1. This CDR3 has 15 amino acids. V shed 4 bases, J shed 6 bases, and the junction held 11 bases outside the gene matches. CDR1 and CDR2 from the germline V gene are SGHNT and YYREEE (reference sequence). The whole variable domain, filled in from reference TRBV5-4 and TRBJ2-7, reads ETGVTQSPTHLIKTRGQQVTLRCSSQSGHNTVSWYQQALGQGPQFIFQYYREEENGRGNFPPRFSGLQFPNYSSELNVNALELDDSALYLCASSPTGTGPSEQYFGPGTRLTVT.

The chain combines TRBV30 with TRBJ2-7, with D tentatively TRBD2 (5 bases). Germline lookup yields CDR1 GTSNPN and CDR2 SVGIG (reference sequence). The V and J ends lost 1 base and 2 bases respectively, with 12 bases between them. This CDR3 comprises 14 residues. The CDR3 bases are TGTGCCTGGAGTGGCGGGCTGGAGACCTACGAGCAGTACTTC. It encodes CAWSGGLETYEQYF.

The CDR3 DNA reads as TGTGCCAGCAATAGCGGGGGCGAGTTAGATACGCAGTATTTT. It specifies CASNSGGELDTQYF. This chain joins TRBV9 and TRBJ2-3, with 9 bases lining up with TRBD2. Germline CDR1 reads SGDLS; CDR2 reads YYNGEE. The J segment lost 5 bases and the V segment lost 6 bases, leaving 7 bases of the junction unmatched. CDR3 length equals 14 residues.

This sequence joins TRBV9 and TRBJ2-7, with TRBD2 matching over 8 bases. V shed 5 bases, J shed 3 bases, and the junction held 13 bases outside the gene matches. There are 16 residues in the CDR3. Germline CDR1 reads SGDLS; CDR2 reads YYNGEE. The CDR3: CASSAGGALPGYEQYF. For the CDR3, the DNA is TGTGCCAGCAGTGCCGGGGGGGCCCTCCCTGGCTACGAGCAGTACTTC.

This chain connects TRBV15 to TRBJ2-6; D gene ambiguous. The CDR3 is made up of 18 amino acids. Germline CDR1 and CDR2: LNHNV and YYDKDF (reference sequence). Deletions cut 0 bases from V and 4 bases from J, with 16 bases between. The CDR3 protein is CATSRDGRPPSGANVLTF. The CDR3 nucleotides are TGTGCCACCAGCAGAGATGGCAGGCCCCCCTCCGGGGCCAACGTCCTGACTTTC.

The V and J genes are TRBV6-6 and TRBJ2-5; TRBD2 matches 9 bases. The CDR3 loop spans 14 amino acids. CDR1 is MNHNY and CDR2 is SVGAGI in the germline V gene (reference sequence). The V and J ends lost 6 bases and 4 bases, in that order; junction bases with no gene match: 6. The CDR3 sequence is CASRLAGASETQYF. CDR3 DNA sequence: TGTGCCAGCAGGTTAGCGGGGGCATCAGAGACCCAGTACTTC.

V is TRBV5-6 and J is TRBJ2-7, with 8 bases identical to TRBD1. Germline lookup yields CDR1 SGHDT and CDR2 YYEEEE. The CDR3 length is 16 residues. V trimming: 1 base; J trimming: 0 bases; junction bases outside the gene matches: 6. CDR3 amino acids: CASSLMGQEYSYEQYF. CDR3 in DNA: TGTGCCAGCAGCTTGATGGGACAGGAGTACTCCTACGAGCAGTACTTC.

CDR3 sequence reads: CATSSGLLVNYGYTF. The CDR3 nucleotides read TGTGCCACCAGCAGCGGTCTCCTGGTCAACTATGGCTACACCTTC. This chain links TRBV15 with TRBJ1-2; no definite D call. V lost 3 bases and J 2 bases, leaving 13 bases between the germline ends. This CDR3 contains 15 residues. The germline CDR1 and CDR2 sequences are LNHNV and YYDKDF (reference sequence).

There are many counts of this clone. The chain employs TRBV7-3 and TRBJ2-1, with 9 bases fitting TRBD1. Germline CDR1 and CDR2: SGHTA and FQGTGA. With V trimmed by 5 bases and J by 9 bases, 11 bases remained unmatched. The CDR3 is made up of 15 amino acids. CDR3 amino acids: CASSRLGQGSGEQFF. As DNA, the CDR3 is TGTGCCAGCAGCCGGTTGGGACAGGGAAGTGGTGAGCAGTTCTTC.

The chain recombines TRBV7-2 with TRBJ1-2; no clear D gene. This CDR3 comprises 14 residues. Germline V CDR1 and CDR2: SGHTA, FQGNSA. V lost 1 base and J lost 0, with 6 bases in between. The CDR3: CASSLETANYGYTF. For the CDR3, the DNA is TGTGCCAGCAGCTTAGAAACAGCTAACTATGGCTACACCTTC.

The chain joins TRBV9 to TRBJ2-3, with 9 bases matching TRBD1. V dropped 3 bases and J dropped 0; count of bases not matched to a gene: 14. Per the germline V gene, CDR1 is SGDLS and CDR2 is YYNGEE. CDR3 length equals 19 residues. The CDR3 bases are TGTGCCAGCAGCGCCCGGGACAGGGATTTTGCGGTGAGCACAGATACGCAGTATTTT. The encoded protein is CASSARDRDFAVSTDTQYF.

This clone was detected only a few times. The J gene is TRBJ1-1, the V gene TRBV6-5; D possibly corresponds to TRBD1 (5 bases). The V gene's germline CDR1 is MNHEY and CDR2 SVGAGI. V lost 5 bases to trimming and J lost 5 bases, with 12 bases between them. The CDR3 covers 13 residues. This CDR3 reads CASSVTGRTEAFF. DNA for the CDR3: TGTGCCAGCAGTGTAACAGGTAGGACTGAAGCTTTCTTT.

The gene calls are TRBV2 and TRBJ1-6; D may be TRBD1 (6 bases). Germline V CDR1 and CDR2: SNHLY, FYNNEI. This CDR3 has 15 amino acids. With 6 bases removed from V and 14 bases from J, the gap between germline ends came to 23 bases. The CDR3 region has the DNA TGTGCCAGCAGACCCACCACAGGGAGCAGGTTGACCCTCCACTTT. Translating gives CASRPTTGSRLTLHF.

J is TRBJ1-1 and V is TRBV7-8, with 11 bases lining up with TRBD1. CDR1 is SGHVS and CDR2 is FQNEAQ in the germline V gene. V dropped 0 bases and J dropped 4; count of bases not matched to a gene: 1. The CDR3 is 15 residues long. The DNA of the CDR3 is TGTGCCAGCAGCTTAGCAGGGACAGGGGGCACTGAAGCTTTCTTT. This gives the protein CASSLAGTGGTEAFF.